The 30 T cell receptor beta chains below were found in one sample sequenced in a study of blood T cell repertoires in COVID-19. The repertoire was sequenced with immunoSEQ multiplex PCR; TCRdb's copy has only in-frame clones and lacks some. The sample records 85,000 to 130,000 clones, 90% to 95% being singletons. The sample consisted of peripheral blood. These TCRs come from a human donor in a cohort sampled during active COVID-19.

This clone was picked up a small number of times. This chain links TRBV2 with TRBJ2-3, with 10 bases identical to TRBD2. With V trimmed by 6 bases and J by 0 bases, 6 bases remained unmatched. Germline CDR1 is SNHLY and CDR2 is FYNNEI. The CDR3 has 16 amino acids. The CDR3: CASRERGGLSTDTQYF. The CDR3 DNA is TGTGCCAGCAGGGAGCGGGGGGGCCTTAGCACAGATACGCAGTATTTT.

The chain combines TRBV29-1 with TRBJ1-1; 9 bases fit TRBD1. Germline assignment: CDR1 SQVTM and CDR2 ANQGSEA. The CDR3 spans 16 residues. Germline trimming cut 7 bases from V and 2 bases from J; bases unmatched to any gene: 14. The CDR3 loop reads CSGLGQGDRGNTEAFF. CDR3 bases: TGCAGCGGTCTGGGACAGGGTGATCGGGGCAACACTGAAGCTTTCTTT.

The chain is built from TRBV5-4 and TRBJ2-1, with D possibly TRBD2 on 7 matching bases. The CDR3 sequence is 16 residues long. The ends were cut back, 3 bases at V and 4 bases at J, with 17 bases in the middle. The germline gives CDR1 SGHNT, CDR2 YYREEE (reference sequence). The CDR3 nucleotides read TGTGCCAGCAGCTACGGGTGGGGGGGCCGATACAATGAGCAGTTCTTC. Translation gives CASSYGWGGRYNEQFF.

The J gene is TRBJ2-5, the V gene TRBV7-2; tentatively, D is TRBD2 (5 bases). From germline, CDR1 is SGHTA and CDR2 FQGNSA. The CDR3 runs to 14 residues. Trimming removed 3 bases from V and 2 bases from J, with 10 bases in between. The CDR3 bases are TGTGCCAGCAGCTTTAACAGACTACAAGAGACCCAGTACTTC. This translates into CASSFNRLQETQYF.

The rearrangement joins TRBV7-9 to TRBJ2-1; a weak D match, TRBD2 (7 bases). The germline V and J ends were trimmed by 5 bases and 12 bases, with 14 bases remaining between them. This CDR3 has 12 residues. The germline V gene has CDR1 SEHNR and CDR2 FQNEAQ (reference sequence). CDR3 DNA sequence: TGTGCCAGCAGCCTAACAGGGAGGGGGCAGTTCTTC. It codes for CASSLTGRGQFF. Variable domain in full (rest from reference TRBV7-9 and TRBJ2-1): DTGVSQNPRHKITKRGQNVTFRCDPISEHNRLYWYRQTLGQGPEFLTYFQNEAQLEKSRLLSDRFSAERPKGSFSTLEIQRTEQGDSAMYLCASSLTGRGQFFGPGTRLTVL.

The chain recombines TRBV7-2 with TRBJ2-5; TRBD2 is a possible D gene (5 bases). Between the trimmed V and J ends, which lost 0 bases and 4 bases, there was a span of 9 bases. Germline assignment: CDR1 SGHTA and CDR2 FQGNSA. The CDR3 length is 14 residues. In nucleotides, the CDR3 is TGTGCCAGCAGCTTAGCGCGTGGGAGAGAGACCCAGTACTTC. Amino acid sequence: CASSLARGRETQYF.

The chain recombines TRBV9 with TRBJ1-2, with TRBD1 identical over 8 bases. V was clipped by 2 bases and J by 3 bases; unmatched bases: 6. CDR1 is SGDLS and CDR2 is YYNGEE in the germline V gene. The length of the CDR3 is 15 residues. CDR3 sequence (DNA): TGTGCCAGCAGCGTCAGGTCGGACAGGGACTATGGCTACACCTTC. Protein: CASSVRSDRDYGYTF.

The gene calls are TRBV9 and TRBJ1-5, with D possibly matching TRBD1 (6 bases). The CDR3 length is 15 residues. The germline V gene has CDR1 SGDLS and CDR2 YYNGEE. With 2 bases removed from V and 4 bases from J, the gap between germline ends came to 13 bases. The CDR3 sequence is CASSVYGTLNQPQHF. CDR3 bases: TGTGCCAGCAGCGTCTACGGGACACTTAATCAGCCCCAGCATTTT.

The V gene is TRBV19, the J gene TRBJ2-2; 9 bases are shared with TRBD1. V lost 3 bases, J lost 6 bases, and 8 bases stayed unmatched. The CDR3 spans 16 residues. Germline values: CDR1 LNHDA, CDR2 SQIVND (reference sequence). This chain's CDR3 is CASSMGQGKGAGELFF. CDR3 sequence (DNA): TGTGCCAGTAGTATGGGACAGGGAAAAGGGGCCGGGGAGCTGTTTTTT.

The chain has TRBV6-6 and TRBJ2-4, with 8 positions matching TRBD2. Germline CDR1 and CDR2: MNHNY and SVGAGI (reference sequence). Trimming cost V 6 bases and J 7 bases; bases outside gene matches: 29. This CDR3 comprises 21 residues. The CDR3 loop is CASSHLFKPGTSDRRMNIQYF. For the CDR3, the DNA is TGTGCCAGCAGCCACCTATTCAAGCCCGGGACTAGTGACAGAAGGATGAACATTCAGTACTTC.

V and J are TRBV19 and TRBJ1-5; maybe TRBD1 (5 bases). V was trimmed by 3 bases and J by 3 bases, leaving 12 bases between them. This CDR3 contains 15 residues. The germline CDR1 and CDR2 sequences are LNHDA and SQIVND (reference sequence). This chain's CDR3 is CASSILGVDNQPQHF. CDR3 in DNA: TGTGCCAGTAGTATCCTAGGGGTAGACAATCAGCCCCAGCATTTT.

V is TRBV20-1 and J is TRBJ2-1; TRBD2 matches at 9 bases. CDR1 and CDR2 from the germline V gene are DFQATT and SNEGSKA (reference sequence). V lost 3 bases and J lost 6; bases outside the gene matches: 12. The CDR3 has 16 residues. DNA for the CDR3: TGCAGTGCTAGTATGGCGGGGGGGCTTTTGCGCAATGAGCAGTTCTTC. Amino acids: CSASMAGGLLRNEQFF.

V usage is TRBV7-2 and J usage is TRBJ2-1; 8 bases fit TRBD2. CDR1 SGHTA and CDR2 FQGNSA come from the germline V gene. CDR3 size: 14 residues. The V and J ends lost 0 bases and 6 bases, in that order; junction bases with no gene match: 1. The CDR3 DNA is TGTGCCAGCAGCTTAGCGGGGACTAGCAATGAGCAGTTCTTC. It translates to CASSLAGTSNEQFF.

This chain connects TRBV10-3 to TRBJ2-7; 7 bases are shared with TRBD1. The germline V gene has CDR1 ENHRY and CDR2 SYGVKD. Unmatched junction bases numbered 5, after V lost 5 bases and J lost 1 base. The CDR3 is 14 residues long. The CDR3 loop is CAISYGTESYEQYF. The CDR3, as DNA: TGTGCCATCAGTTATGGGACAGAGTCCTACGAGCAGTACTTC.

This clone showed up just once. V and J are TRBV4-3 and TRBJ2-1; D is perhaps TRBD1 (6 bases). Germline CDR1 is LGHNA and CDR2 is YSLEER. The CDR3 is 14 residues long. The V and J ends lost 0 bases and 12 bases respectively, with 15 bases between them. The CDR3: CASSQDQQGIVQFF. The CDR3 nucleotides read TGCGCCAGCAGCCAAGATCAACAGGGAATTGTGCAGTTCTTC.

The J gene is TRBJ1-5, the V gene TRBV23-1, with D perhaps matching TRBD1 (5 bases). TRBV23-1 belongs to the ORF category, with a function that is uncertain. V shed 2 bases and J shed 3 bases, with 17 bases lying between them. This CDR3 is 17 amino acids long. The CDR3 protein is CASSQGETEPYNQPQHF. The CDR3, as DNA: TGCGCCAGCAGTCAAGGTGAGACAGAACCATACAATCAGCCCCAGCATTTT.

This chain connects TRBV7-9 to TRBJ1-1; no reliable D call. V lost 5 bases and J lost 5, with 18 bases in between. Germline V CDR1 and CDR2: SEHNR, FQNEAQ (reference sequence). The CDR3 runs to 15 residues. CDR3 in DNA: TGTGCCAGCAGCCCCATCGGAGGCAGGCGGACTGAAGCTTTCTTT. The encoded protein is CASSPIGGRRTEAFF.

This rearrangement joins TRBV5-8 to TRBJ1-5; D unclear. CDR1 and CDR2 from the germline V gene are SGHTS and YDEGEE. CDR3 size: 14 residues. V was pared by 4 bases and J by 6 bases, with 14 bases between. This CDR3 reads CASSRGRASQPQHF. CDR3 nucleotides: TGTGCCAGCAGCCGGGGTAGGGCCTCTCAGCCCCAGCATTTT.

The rearrangement uses TRBV29-1 and TRBJ2-2; TRBD2 is a possible D gene (6 bases). This CDR3 has 13 residues. The ends were cut back, 5 bases at V and 3 bases at J, with 10 bases in the middle. Germline CDR1 SQVTM, CDR2 ANQGSEA. The CDR3 is CSVRRDYTGELFF. Here the CDR3 DNA reads TGCAGCGTTCGGCGGGACTACACCGGGGAGCTGTTTTTT.

The CDR3 reads CAPQGISYNEQFF. In nucleotides, the CDR3 is TGTGCCCCGCAGGGGATCTCCTACAATGAGCAGTTCTTC. J is TRBJ2-1 and V is TRBV7-9, with D possibly being TRBD1 (6 bases). V gave up 11 bases and J gave up 0 bases, with 11 bases separating them. The CDR3 is 13 amino acids. Germline V lookup: CDR1 SEHNR, CDR2 FQNEAQ (reference sequence).

The rearrangement uses TRBV7-8 and TRBJ2-7; D uncertain. Trimming shortened V by 2 bases and J by 4 bases, and 9 bases separated the two germline ends. Germline CDR1 reads SGHVS; CDR2 reads FQNEAQ. The CDR3 has 13 amino acids. CDR3 bases: TGTGCCAGCAGCTTAAATTCCCGGTACGAGCAGTACTTC. This gives the protein CASSLNSRYEQYF.

This chain uses TRBV5-1 with TRBJ2-2, with 9 positions matching TRBD1. The CDR3 contains 16 residues. V dropped 0 bases and J dropped 2; count of bases not matched to a gene: 2. Germline lookup yields CDR1 SGHRS and CDR2 YFSETQ. This chain's CDR3 is CASSLVGQGNTGELFF. The CDR3 region has the DNA TGCGCCAGCAGCTTGGTGGGACAGGGCAACACCGGGGAGCTGTTTTTT.

Only a few counts were recorded for this clone. The chain carries TRBV18 and TRBJ2-3, with 9 bases aligning to TRBD2. Germline V gene lookup returns CDR1 KGHSH and CDR2 LQKENI. The CDR3 covers 15 residues. Trimming cost V 1 base and J 1 base; bases outside gene matches: 0. The CDR3 here is CASSPRLAGTDTQYF. DNA for the CDR3: TGTGCCAGCTCACCACGACTAGCGGGCACAGATACGCAGTATTTT.

The chain combines TRBV7-2 with TRBJ1-2, with D perhaps TRBD1 (5 bases). Between the trimmed V and J ends, which lost 1 base and 3 bases, there was a span of 15 bases. CDR1 is SGHTA and CDR2 is FQGNSA in the germline V gene. The CDR3 is 16 residues long. The CDR3 protein is CASSLEVAGNDYGYTF. The CDR3 bases are TGTGCCAGCAGCTTAGAGGTGGCAGGGAACGACTATGGCTACACCTTC.

The V call is TRBV19, the J call TRBJ2-3; D is unclear. The CDR3 sequence is 14 residues long. V dropped 3 bases and J dropped 4 bases, with 11 bases sitting between them. CDR1 and CDR2 from the germline V gene are LNHDA and SQIVND (reference sequence). CDR3 nucleotide sequence: TGTGCCAGTAGTATGGGCCAATCACCAGATACGCAGTATTTT. Translating it yields CASSMGQSPDTQYF.

This clone showed up just once. The V and J genes are TRBV9 and TRBJ2-2, with D perhaps matching TRBD1 (5 bases). The germline gives CDR1 SGDLS, CDR2 YYNGEE. V gave up 1 base and J gave up 4 bases, with 11 bases separating them. The CDR3 consists of 15 residues. The CDR3 reads CASSVIQGGTGELFF. CDR3 DNA: TGTGCCAGCAGCGTAATTCAGGGCGGCACCGGGGAGCTGTTTTTT.

A single count supports this clone. The rearrangement joins TRBV19 to TRBJ1-4; TRBD1 matches at 12 bases. Germline-derived CDR1 and CDR2 are LNHDA and SQIVND (reference sequence). This CDR3 comprises 15 residues. J lost 10 bases, V lost 4 bases, and 7 bases had no gene match. The CDR3 protein is CASSTSGQGAVKLFF. The CDR3 region has the DNA TGTGCCAGTAGTACCTCGGGACAGGGGGCAGTAAAACTGTTTTTT.

The chain is built from TRBV29-1 and TRBJ1-1; TRBD1 is a possible D gene (6 bases). Germline V gene lookup returns CDR1 SQVTM and CDR2 ANQGSEA. V was cut by 7 bases and J by 0 bases, with 15 bases left in between. The CDR3 has 14 amino acids. CDR3 sequence: CSAVGQFMNTEAFF. The CDR3 DNA reads as TGCAGCGCCGTCGGACAGTTCATGAACACTGAAGCTTTCTTT.

This chain links TRBV13 with TRBJ2-7; D might be TRBD1 (5 bases). The CDR3 loop spans 15 amino acids. Germline V gene data show CDR1 as PRHDT and CDR2 as FYEKMQ (reference sequence). Deletions cut 1 base from V and 2 bases from J, with 12 bases between. CDR3 nucleotide sequence: TGTGCCAGCAGCTTAGTGATGGGGCTAACCTACGAGCAGTACTTC. This translates into CASSLVMGLTYEQYF.

The chain links TRBV4-1 to TRBJ2-1; 10 bases fit TRBD2. Germline loops: CDR1 MGHRA, CDR2 YSYEKL. The CDR3 contains 16 residues. J was trimmed by 5 bases and V by 6 bases; bases with no gene match: 10. CDR3 residues: CASRDVTSGKNNEQFF. The CDR3 DNA reads as TGCGCCAGCAGGGATGTCACTAGCGGGAAAAACAATGAGCAGTTCTTC.